This is a list of T cell receptor beta chains from one sample in a study of graft-versus-host responses after intestinal transplantation. Their recognized antigens are unknown. TCRdb's table, derived via immunoSEQ multiplex PCR, lists solely in-frame clones and lacks some. The sample consists of tens of thousands of clones, around nine tenths of them appearing once. The sample in question was unstimulated CD8+ T cells sorted from spleen or lymph node cells, obtained before intestinal transplant. The source is a human donor who received an intestinal transplant. Both conserved end residues are part of each CDR3. The D gene is left open where the match is weak. Clone size is shown for a subset of rows, as once, few, many or a class of expanded clone.

NA,NA,TRBJ2-7,TRBV6-6,TGTGCCAGCAATAGCTTTGGGGGTTCCTACGAGCAGTACTTC,CASNSFGGSYEQYF
NA,NA,TRBJ2-5,TRBV5-5,TGTGCCAGCAGCGCCTGGGACACCTACATGGAGACCCAGTACTTC,CASSAWDTYMETQYF
NA,NA,TRBJ2-2,TRBV7-6,TGTGCCAGCAGCCCGTCGCCAGGAGGCACCGGGGAGCTGTTTTTT,CASSPSPGGTGELFF
NA,NA,TRBJ2-2,TRBV7-6,TGTGCCAGCAGCTTAGGGGCCGGGGAGCTGTTTTTT,CASSLGAGELFF
NA,TRBD2,TRBJ2-5,TRBV11-2,TGTGCCAGCAGCTTCCTAGCGGATTACCAAGAGACCCAGTACTTC,CASSFLADYQETQYF
NA,TRBD1,TRBJ2-5,TRBV30,TGTGCCTGGACTTACAGGGGGCTTGCGACCCAGTACTTC,CAWTYRGLATQYF
NA,NA,TRBJ2-3,TRBV27,TGTGCCAGCAGTTTATTCGAAGCTAGCACAGATACGCAGTATTTT,CASSLFEASTDTQYF
NA,NA,TRBJ1-3,TRBV2,TGTGCCAGTCTACAGGGAGCCTCTGGAAACACCATATATTTT,CASLQGASGNTIYF
NA,NA,TRBJ1-2,TRBV19,TGTGCCAGTAGTATAGAGGGAAACTATGGCTACACCTTC,CASSIEGNYGYTF
NA,NA,TRBJ1-2,TRBV21-1,TGTGCCAGCAGCAACGAACCGGGACAGGGGATCGGTGGCTACACCTTC,CASSNEPGQGIGGYTF
once,NA,TRBJ1-5,TRBV6-1,TGTGCCAGCAGTGAAGTGGGAGATAGCAATCAGCCCCAGCATTTT,CASSEVGDSNQPQHF
NA,NA,TRBJ1-5,TRBV7-7,TGTGCCAGCAGCTTAGCCTCCGACAGTAGCCCTCCAGCTGATCAGCCCCAGCATTTT,CASSLASDSSPPADQPQHF
NA,NA,TRBJ2-3,TRBV6-5,TGTGCCAGCGGACTGATCACAGATACGCAGTATTTT,CASGLITDTQYF
NA,NA,TRBJ1-1,TRBV15,TGTGCCACCAGCCCTGGGGGTAGTGAAGCTTTCTTT,CATSPGGSEAFF
few,NA,TRBJ2-7,TRBV5-6,TGTGCCAGCAGCTTGGGGTCCCAGGCACCCTACGAGCAGTACTTC,CASSLGSQAPYEQYF
NA,TRBD1,TRBJ1-1,TRBV29-1,TGCAGCGTTGGGGGGACAGGCATGAACACTGAAGCTTTCTTT,CSVGGTGMNTEAFF
NA,NA,TRBJ2-3,TRBV4-1,TGCGCCAGCAGCCAAGATCCCGGGGATTCCACAGATACGCAGTATTTT,CASSQDPGDSTDTQYF
NA,NA,TRBJ1-1,TRBV2,TGTGCCAGCAGCAGACAGACTGAGAGATTTTTGGCTGAAGCTTTCTTT,CASSRQTERFLAEAFF
NA,TRBD1,TRBJ2-5,TRBV6-5,TGTGCCAGCAGCCCTCTGACAGGGGAGGAGACCCAGTACTTC,CASSPLTGEETQYF
NA,NA,TRBJ1-6,TRBV11-1,TGTGCCAGCAGCTTAGGGTCAGGGTTATTCAATTCACCCCTCCACTTT,CASSLGSGLFNSPLHF
NA,NA,TRBJ2-1,TRBV16,TGTGCCAGCAGCCAAGTTGGCCTAGCAGACTACAATGAGCAGTTCTTC,CASSQVGLADYNEQFF
NA,TRBD2,TRBJ2-3,TRBV11-2,TGTGCCAGCAGCTTAACCCCAGCGGGGGGATGGATAGATACGCAGTATTTT,CASSLTPAGGWIDTQYF
NA,NA,TRBJ2-1,TRBV7-9,TGTGCCAGCAGCTTAGACGGATACAATGAGCAGTTCTTC,CASSLDGYNEQFF
NA,NA,TRBJ2-7,TRBV7-6,TGTGCCAGCAGCTTAGTGCCGGGCCCTGAGGAGCAGTACTTC,CASSLVPGPEEQYF
NA,NA,TRBJ1-4,TRBV5-1,TGCGCCAGCAGCTTCGACAGGCCAACTAATGAAAAACTGTTTTTT,CASSFDRPTNEKLFF
NA,NA,TRBJ1-6,TRBV4-1,TGCGCCAGCAGCCAAGAGAGGGAGGATTCACCCCTCCACTTT,CASSQEREDSPLHF
NA,TRBD1,TRBJ1-5,TRBV2,TGTGCCAGCAGTTGGGACAGTTATAGCAATCAGCCCCAGCATTTT,CASSWDSYSNQPQHF
NA,TRBD1,TRBJ2-7,TRBV4-1,TGCGCCAGCAGCCAAGATTGGGCCCCGACAGGGGGAGACGACGAGCAGTACTTC,CASSQDWAPTGGDDEQYF
NA,NA,TRBJ1-2,TRBV7-9,TGTGCCAGCAGCTTAACAGGATCAAATTATGGCTACACCTTC,CASSLTGSNYGYTF
NA,NA,TRBJ2-3,TRBV2,TGTGCCAGCAGTGGGCTAGCCCGCACAGATACGCAGTATTTT,CASSGLARTDTQYF
NA,NA,TRBJ1-2,TRBV27,TGTGCCAGCAGGTCTACAGCGGACATCTATGGCTACACCTTC,CASRSTADIYGYTF
NA,NA,TRBJ2-7,TRBV18,TGTGCCAGCTCACCAGGAAGTATGGGCTACTACGAGCAGTACTTC,CASSPGSMGYYEQYF
NA,NA,TRBJ2-5,TRBV11-2,TGTGCCAGCAGCCCCGATGTGCTTACAGGGACCTATGAAGAGACCCAGTACTTC,CASSPDVLTGTYEETQYF
NA,TRBD2,TRBJ2-2,TRBV15,TGTGCCACCAGCAGAGAGGGGGGACTAGCGGGAGTTACCGGGGAGCTGTTTTTT,CATSREGGLAGVTGELFF
NA,NA,TRBJ2-1,TRBV19,TGTGCCAGTAGTATTGACTCCTACAATGGGCAGTTCTTC,CASSIDSYNGQFF
once,NA,TRBJ1-4,TRBV2,TGTGCCAGCAGTGATCAGGACCCCCGGTGGGCTAATGAAAAACTGTTTTTT,CASSDQDPRWANEKLFF
NA,NA,TRBJ2-2,TRBV6-6,TGTGCCAGCAGTTACTCTTCCGCCGGGGAGCTGTTTTTT,CASSYSSAGELFF
NA,TRBD2,TRBJ2-1,TRBV7-9,TGTGCCAGCAGCTTAGTTGGTCTAGCGGAGCCCAATGAGCAGTTCTTC,CASSLVGLAEPNEQFF
NA,TRBD1,TRBJ2-7,TRBV11-1,TGTGCCAGCAGCCTCACACAGGGGGACTACGAGCAGTACTTC,CASSLTQGDYEQYF
NA,TRBD1,TRBJ1-2,TRBV4-1,TGCGCCAGCAGCCAAGATGACACAGGGGTGTCCTATGGCTACACCTTC,CASSQDDTGVSYGYTF
NA,NA,TRBJ1-5,TRBV19,TGTGCCAGTAGTATAGATCATGGCAGCAATCAGCCCCAGCATTTT,CASSIDHGSNQPQHF
NA,TRBD1,TRBJ2-7,TRBV7-9,TGTGCCAGCAGCTCGGGACAGCCCTACGAGCAGTACTTC,CASSSGQPYEQYF
NA,NA,TRBJ2-2,TRBV25-1,TGTGCCAGCATGGCCGGGACTCTGAACACCGGGGAGCTGTTTTTT,CASMAGTLNTGELFF
NA,TRBD2,TRBJ2-1,TRBV11-2,TGTGCCAGCAGCTTGCTCCCGGGACTAGGTGAAAATGAGCAGTTCTTC,CASSLLPGLGENEQFF
NA,NA,TRBJ2-3,TRBV7-9,TGTGCCAGCAGCGACCACCGCGAAGATACGCAGTATTTT,CASSDHREDTQYF
NA,TRBD2,TRBJ2-5,TRBV19,TGTGCCAGTAGTATTTGGGCGGGAGAGGAAGAGACCCAGTACTTC,CASSIWAGEEETQYF
NA,TRBD1,TRBJ2-1,TRBV7-9,TGTGCCAGCAGCTTCCCAGGGGGCTACAATGAGCAGTTCTTC,CASSFPGGYNEQFF
NA,NA,TRBJ2-3,TRBV12-5,TGTGCTAGTGGTTCCGATACGCAGTATTTT,CASGSDTQYF
NA,NA,TRBJ2-1,TRBV6-5,TGTGCCAGCAGGTATAGAGACAATGAGCAGTTCTTC,CASRYRDNEQFF
NA,TRBD1,TRBJ2-7,TRBV27,TGTGCCAGCAGTTTTATGTTGCAGGGGGCCTACGAGCAGTACTTC,CASSFMLQGAYEQYF
NA,NA,TRBJ2-1,TRBV6-1,TGTGCCAGCAGTTGGGACGGCGAGGGTGAGCAGTTCTTC,CASSWDGEGEQFF
NA,TRBD1,TRBJ1-2,TRBV7-3,TGTGCCAGCAGCAGGACAGGGGGGAGGAGGTATGGCTACACCTTC,CASSRTGGRRYGYTF
NA,TRBD1,TRBJ1-3,TRBV13,TGTGCCAGCAGCTCCGGGACAGGGACCGGAAACACCATATATTTT,CASSSGTGTGNTIYF
NA,TRBD1,TRBJ2-7,TRBV6-1,TGTGCCAGCAGACTAAATCGGGACAGGGGGTACGAGCAGTACTTC,CASRLNRDRGYEQYF